Listed here are 29 T cell receptor beta chains from one sample, sequenced in a study of blood T cells in healthy people across ages. PCR was performed a second time for about 7 to 11 cycles using a sample-barcoded 5' primer and a J-beta primer mix. TCRdb used MiXCR to reprocess the 5' RACE reads, holding one entry per CDR3 protein. The sample has roughly 640,000 distinct CDR3 sequences, less than 35% seen once; the top ten hold about a sixth. The sequenced material came from blood. The receptors here all came from an elderly woman in good health.

This clonotype has more than one count but fewer than ten. Possible read error: a much larger clone is one base away. The chain links TRBV6-4 to TRBJ2-4; D is uncertain. The DNA matches TRBJ2-5 better at its end, which makes the J call doubtful. CDR1 is MRHNA and CDR2 is SNTAGT in the germline V gene. This CDR3 is built from 13 residues. The CDR3 loop reads CASREVWGETQYF. DNA for the CDR3: TGTGCCAGCAGGGAAGTTTGGGGAGAGACCCAGTACTTC.

The table lists this clonotype with many counts. The chain employs TRBV5-6 and TRBJ1-2; no reliable D call. This CDR3 is built from 12 residues. Trimming took 4 bases from V and 7 from J, leaving 11 bases between them. In germline, CDR1 is SGHDT, CDR2 YYEEEE. The DNA of the CDR3 is TGTGCCAGCAGCCTCCCTGCGAGTGGCTACACCTTC. Protein sequence: CASSLPASGYTF.

In this sample, this clonotype turned up many times. Sequence at one end of the junction differs from germline and may be a read error. CDR3 residues: CSSSLNYGYTF. The CDR3 region has the DNA TGCAGTTCTAGTTTAAACTATGGCTACACCTTC. The chain is built from TRBV20-1 and TRBJ1-2; D gene unclear. Germline CDR1 DFQATT, CDR2 SNEGSKA (reference sequence). This CDR3 has 11 residues.

The chain has TRBV2 and TRBJ1-6; D is ambiguous. The V gene lost 8 bases and the J gene lost 6 bases, with 11 bases spanning the gap. There are 13 residues in the CDR3. Germline V lookup: CDR1 SNHLY, CDR2 FYNNEI. The chain's CDR3 is CASAQDGNSPLHF. The CDR3 DNA sequence: TGTGCCAGCGCCCAGGACGGTAATTCACCCCTCCACTTT.

This clonotype was counted ten times or more. The chain couples TRBV11-2 to TRBJ2-5; tentatively, D is TRBD2 (7 bases). Germline values: CDR1 SGHAT, CDR2 FQNNGV. Trimming shortened V by 1 base and J by 5 bases, and 14 bases separated the two germline ends. The CDR3 runs to 15 residues. CDR3 loop: CASSLGGGARETQYF. Written as DNA, the CDR3 is TGTGCCAGCAGCTTAGGGGGGGGGGCCAGGGAGACCCAGTACTTC.

This sequence joins TRBV20-1 and TRBJ1-5; D might be TRBD1 (6 bases). Germline CDR1 DFQATT, CDR2 SNEGSKA (reference sequence). This CDR3 contains 15 residues. Trimming took 2 bases from V and 9 from J, leaving 20 bases between them. The CDR3 DNA is TGCAGTGCTAGATCTGGGTGGGGGACATCACGGCCCCAGCATTTT. Translation: CSARSGWGTSRPQHF.

The sample holds a few counts of this clonotype. Being one base from a much bigger clone, this may be a read error. The chain employs TRBV29-1 and TRBJ2-5, with no clear D. The assigned J gene may be wrong: the sequence end matches TRBJ2-1 better. Germline CDR1 and CDR2: SQVTM and ANQGSEA. This CDR3 is 15 amino acids long. The CDR3, as DNA: TGCAGCGTTGAAGATCGGTACGGTCTACAAGAGACCCAGTTCTTC. Protein sequence: CSVEDRYGLQETQFF.

With respect to this clonotype: Being one base from a much bigger clone, this may be a read error. The V gene is TRBV24-1, the J gene TRBJ2-5, with D uncertain. V was shortened by 4 bases and J by 5 bases, with 10 bases between the two germline ends. Germline assignment: CDR1 KGHDR and CDR2 SFDVKD. The CDR3 consists of 13 residues. Here the CDR3 DNA reads TGTGCCACCAGTGAGACCAACGGGGAGACCCAGTACTTC. It codes for CATSETNGETQYF.

Note on this clonotype: This may stem from a read error, because a much larger clone lies one nucleotide away. This chain connects TRBV5-1 to TRBJ2-5; tentatively, D is TRBD1 (7 bases). The CDR3 has 16 residues. CDR1 and CDR2 from the germline V gene are SGHRS and YFSETQ. Trimming removed 4 bases at V and 11 bases at J, with 27 bases between. CDR3 bases: TGCGCCAGCAGCATCCGGACAGGACTACCTTACAATGAGCAGTACTTC. This sequence encodes CASSIRTGLPYNEQYF. The full variable domain, rest sourced from reference TRBV5-1 and TRBJ2-5, is KAGVTQTPRYLIKTRGQQVTLSCSPISGHRSVSWYQQTPGQGLQFLFEYFSETQRNKGNFPGRFSGRQFSNSRSEMNVSTLELGDSALYLCASSIRTGLPYNEQYFGPGTRLLVL.

This clonotype was observed at least ten times. The rearrangement uses TRBV6-5 and TRBJ2-5; 11 bases agree with TRBD1. V shed 5 bases and J 8 bases; nucleotides not matched to a gene: 10. Germline CDR1 and CDR2: MNHEY and SVGAGI. This CDR3 spans 15 amino acids. The CDR3 nucleotides are TGTGCCAGCAGTCTCCCGGACAGGGGGCTGGAAACCCAGTACTTC. Translating gives CASSLPDRGLETQYF.

This clonotype turned up a few times. A read error is possible here, since a much larger clone lies one base away. The CDR3 reads CASSARAGGPSEQYF. DNA for the CDR3: TGTGCCAGCAGTGCCCGAGCGGGGGGGCCGAGCGAGCAGTACTTC. This chain links TRBV2 with TRBJ2-7, with TRBD2 matching 10 bases. Germline trimming cut 4 bases from V and 6 bases from J; bases unmatched to any gene: 9. This CDR3 is 15 amino acids long. The V gene's germline CDR1 is SNHLY and CDR2 FYNNEI.

This clonotype has at least ten counts. CDR3: CASRISRSFTNYGYTF. CDR3 DNA: TGTGCCAGCAGAATCTCCCGTTCCTTTACTAACTATGGCTACACCTTC. V is TRBV12-3 or TRBV12-4 and J is TRBJ1-2; D gene uncertain. The CDR3 consists of 16 residues. The V and J ends lost 6 bases and 0 bases respectively, with 17 bases between them.

This clonotype was seen ten or more times. The chain links TRBV9 to TRBJ2-5, with D maybe TRBD1 (6 bases). The J call may be incorrect, as the DNA end agrees better with TRBJ2-7. The CDR3 loop spans 13 amino acids. The germline gives CDR1 SGDLS, CDR2 YYNGEE. CDR3 in DNA: TGTGCCAGCAGCGCCACAGGGTTCCACGAGCAGTACTTC. Translating gives CASSATGFHEQYF.

This clonotype occurred many times. The chain couples TRBV5-4 to TRBJ1-6; no definite D call. The CDR3 totals 14 residues. The germline gives CDR1 SGHNT, CDR2 YYREEE (reference sequence). Trimming took 9 bases from V and 7 from J, leaving 17 bases between them. The CDR3 DNA reads TGTGCCACTTCCCGGGAATTGGGGAATTCACCCCTCCACTTT. Protein product: CATSRELGNSPLHF.

To note about this clonotype: Since a much larger clone is just one base distant, this may be a read error. The CDR3 carries no conserved terminal phenylalanine or tryptophan, so it likely arises from a read error. CDR3: CSAREPLGLRSYEQYC. The CDR3 nucleotides read TGCAGTGCTAGGGAGCCTTTGGGACTCCGCTCCTACGAGCAGTACTGC. The chain employs TRBV20-1 and TRBJ2-7; possible D gene TRBD2, 6 bases. The germline V and J ends were trimmed by 3 bases and 0 bases, with 18 bases remaining between them. In germline, CDR1 is DFQATT, CDR2 SNEGSKA (reference sequence). The CDR3 is made up of 16 amino acids.

On this clonotype itself: Its ends do not fully match the called genes, so a read error is possible. The J gene is TRBJ2-5, the V gene TRBV27, with D perhaps TRBD1 (6 bases). CDR3 length: 13 amino acids. CDR1 is MNHEY, CDR2 SMNVEV, per germline (reference sequence). Here the CDR3 DNA reads TGTGCCAGCAGCAGGACAGTCCAAGAGACCCAGTGCTTC. This encodes CASSRTVQETQCF.

CDR3 DNA: TGTGCCAGCAGCCCCCGGACTAGCGCCGCAGATACGCAGTATTTT. Residues: CASSPRTSAADTQYF. V gene TRBV3-1 combines with J gene TRBJ2-3; 9 positions agree with TRBD2. CDR3 length: 15 amino acids. Per germline, CDR1 LGHDT and CDR2 YNNKEL (reference sequence). The V gene end was trimmed by 4 bases and the J gene end by 4 bases; junction bases not matched to a gene: 6.

A few counts support this clonotype. This may come from a read error, since a much larger clone is one base off. V usage is TRBV5-5 and J usage is TRBJ2-7, with 9 bases that match TRBD2. Germline lookup yields CDR1 SGHKS and CDR2 YYEKEE (reference sequence). The ends lost 4 bases at V and 7 bases at J; junction bases unmatched: 12. The CDR3 runs to 15 residues. CDR3 loop: CASSPLAGSMNEQYF. The CDR3 DNA reads as TGTGCCAGCAGCCCGCTAGCGGGGTCAATGAATGAGCAGTACTTC.

The chain combines TRBV30 with TRBJ1-5, with unresolved D. The CDR3 consists of 17 residues. The V gene's germline CDR1 is GTSNPN and CDR2 SVGIG (reference sequence). Trimming left V 2 bases short and J 4 bases short, with 21 bases between. CDR3 DNA: TGTGCCTGGAGTCTAACCCCCCCGGGCAGAAGGAATCAGCCCCAGCATTTT. Residues: CAWSLTPPGRRNQPQHF.

This clonotype has a count of ten or more. The V and J genes are TRBV4-2 and TRBJ1-2; D gene ambiguous. Trimming cost V 5 bases and J 8 bases, with 12 bases left between them. The germline V gene encodes CDR1 LGHNA and CDR2 YNFKEQ. The CDR3 runs 12 residues. Here the CDR3 DNA reads TGTGCCAGCAGCTCTCCGCATAGGGGCTACACCTTC. The encoded protein is CASSSPHRGYTF.

Concerning this clonotype itself: A much larger clonotype is one base distant, so this may be a read error. The chain links TRBV20-1 to TRBJ2-1; D possibly corresponds to TRBD2 (7 bases). The CDR3 length is 15 residues. Trimming took 5 bases from V and 0 from J, leaving 14 bases between them. Looked up from germline, CDR1 is DFQATT and CDR2 is SNEGSKA (reference sequence). The CDR3 here is CSAPKRGASYNEQFF. Here the CDR3 DNA reads TGCAGTGCTCCTAAACGGGGGGCCTCCTACAATGAGCAGTTCTTC.

Regarding this clonotype: A much more abundant neighbour one base away suggests this may be a read error. The genes are TRBV7-9 and TRBJ1-2; no firm D call. This CDR3 spans 14 amino acids. V lost 1 base, J lost 5 bases, and 11 bases lay in between. Germline V CDR1 and CDR2: SEHNR, FQNEAQ (reference sequence). This chain's CDR3 is CASSLEEVGYGYTF. CDR3 coding DNA: TGTGCCAGCAGCTTAGAGGAAGTGGGGTATGGCTACACCTTC.

This clonotype showed up many times. The chain combines TRBV7-2 with TRBJ2-5; 9 bases align to TRBD2. The CDR3 has 17 residues. CDR1 is SGHTA, CDR2 FQGNSA, per germline. V gave up 1 base and J gave up 4 bases; unmatched junction bases: 10. The CDR3, as DNA: TGTGCCAGCAGCTTAGAGGCCCGAAGCGGGGGGATAGAGACCCAGTACTTC. It encodes CASSLEARSGGIETQYF.

V usage is TRBV2 and J usage is TRBJ1-1, with 7 bases lining up with TRBD1. The length of the CDR3 is 15 residues. Germline lookup yields CDR1 SNHLY and CDR2 FYNNEI. The V gene end was trimmed by 3 bases and the J gene end by 3 bases; junction bases not matched to a gene: 7. CDR3 bases: TGTGCCAGCAGTGAGATGGGACAGAGCTACACTGAAGCTTTCTTT. Translating gives CASSEMGQSYTEAFF.

The table lists this clonotype with many counts. The CDR3 DNA reads TGTGCCAGCACTACGTCTACAGATGGGACACCTTACAACTATGGCTACACCTTC. Translation: CASTTSTDGTPYNYGYTF. The rearrangement links TRBV9 to TRBJ1-2; weak D call: TRBD1 (6 bases). With 6 bases removed from V and 2 bases from J, the gap between germline ends came to 26 bases. This CDR3 has 18 residues. Germline CDR1 reads SGDLS; CDR2 reads YYNGEE.

This clonotype was observed a handful of times. Possible read error: a much larger clone is one base away. This sequence joins TRBV4-2 and TRBJ1-4; TRBD1 aligns across 7 bases. The V and J ends lost 4 bases and 7 bases, in that order; junction bases with no gene match: 12. Germline values: CDR1 LGHNA, CDR2 YNFKEQ. CDR3 length: 16 residues. Here the CDR3 DNA reads TGTGCCAGCAGCCGGGGTCGGGCAGGGGGGTTTGAAAAACTGTTTTTT. Translation: CASSRGRAGGFEKLFF.

In this sample, this clonotype turned up many times. This chain joins TRBV27 and TRBJ2-1; 11 bases agree with TRBD2. The CDR3 consists of 14 residues. CDR1 is MNHEY and CDR2 is SMNVEV in the germline V gene (reference sequence). J was trimmed by 3 bases and V by 10 bases; bases with no gene match: 5. The CDR3 bases are TGTGCCACGTCTAGCGGGGGGAACTACAATGAGCAGTTCTTC. Amino acids: CATSSGGNYNEQFF.

The rearrangement joins TRBV6-2 or TRBV6-3 to TRBJ2-4; TRBD1 matches 7 bases. Germline V gene sequence: CDR1 MNHEY, CDR2 SVGEGT. This CDR3 comprises 13 residues. The trim removed 7 bases at V and 6 bases at J, leaving 6 bases unmatched. CDR3 coding DNA: TGTGCCAGCATCAGGGCAGGGGGAAACATTCAGTACTTC. As protein: CASIRAGGNIQYF.

This clonotype has at least ten counts. The chain employs TRBV6-1 and TRBJ2-7; 8 bases fit TRBD1. The V segment lost 9 bases and the J segment 4 bases; nucleotides outside the gene matches: 5. The CDR3 is 12 residues long. CDR1 MNHNS and CDR2 SASEGT come from the germline V gene. DNA for the CDR3: TGTGCCAGAAGAGGACAGGGATACGAGCAGTACTTC. This codes for CARRGQGYEQYF.